This T cell receptor (beta chain) was captured in a study of T cell responses to AZD1222 COVID-19 vaccine. The germline V and J ends were trimmed by 1 base and 5 bases, with 11 bases remaining between them. Germline CDR1 and CDR2: SEHNR and FQNEAQ (reference sequence). The CDR3 is 14 residues long. Regarding this clone: The antigen remains unidentified.

The table came from immunoSEQ multiplex PCR; TCRdb's copy has only in-frame clones and leaves some out. The table has tens of thousands of clones, 80% to 95% seen once. Study results and limitations: Unmutated variant regions are reportedly the target of nearly half of TCRs that are spike-specific. The donor group comprised mostly white British people and more females; the analysis possibly underestimated clonal diversity. Only a handful of AZD1222 recipients tested seropositive at baseline.

The TCR originated in an adult who received the AZD1222 COVID-19 vaccine. Sequencing used peripheral blood, obtained 28 days after the second AZD1222 dose. This chain uses TRBV7-9 with TRBJ1-2; D might be TRBD1 (6 bases). In DNA form, the CDR3 reads TGTGCCAGCAGCTTAGAGTCACAGGGATATGGCTACACCTTC. This codes for CASSLESQGYGYTF.